The 21 T cell receptor beta chains presented below share a single source sample, sequenced in a study of T cells in Graves' hyperthyroidism and ophthalmopathy. Amplification of TCR beta CDR3 regions was performed using RNA transcripts as template. A set of HTBI primers served as the primers for a first-round RT-PCR of the TCR CDR3. TCRdb ran MiXCR on the multiplex PCR reads and lists one entry per CDR3 protein. The sample lists 350,000 or so distinct CDR3 sequences, 15% to 20% seen once, with around 15% in the top ten. The sample was blood. These receptors came from a woman aged 40 to 50 with Graves' ophthalmopathy.

This clonotype was detected only a few times. This sequence joins TRBV19 and TRBJ2-7; D is undetermined. Per germline, CDR1 LNHDA and CDR2 SQIVND (reference sequence). The CDR3 contains 15 residues. Trimming removed 1 base from V and 3 bases from J, with 13 bases in between. Here the CDR3 reads CASSIAGRSGYEQYF. The CDR3, as DNA: TGTGCCAGTAGTATAGCGGGCAGATCGGGCTACGAGCAGTACTTC.

This clonotype was counted many times. The gene calls are TRBV7-3 and TRBJ2-7, with TRBD2 matching 13 bases. The J segment lost 6 bases and the V segment lost 4 bases, leaving 6 bases of the junction unmatched. This CDR3 is built from 15 residues. Germline CDR1 is SGHTA and CDR2 is FQGTGA. The CDR3 sequence is CASSSGLAGACEQYF. The DNA of the CDR3 is TGTGCCAGCAGCTCCGGACTAGCGGGAGCTTGCGAGCAGTACTTC.

This clonotype was seen repeatedly, ten times or more. The chain employs TRBV12-3 or TRBV12-4 and TRBJ2-7; the D call may be TRBD1 or TRBD2 (5 bases each). This CDR3 region has 14 residues. Trimming took off 4 bases at V and 7 bases at J, with 17 bases between the two ends. CDR3: CASSSSGTTREQYF. CDR3 in DNA: TGTGCCAGCAGTTCGTCCGGGACCACTCGGGAGCAGTACTTC.

The chain recombines TRBV20-1 with TRBJ2-7; the match to TRBD2 covers 11 bases. The V segment lost 3 bases and the J segment 6 bases; nucleotides outside the gene matches: 7. The CDR3 runs 14 residues. Germline lookup yields CDR1 DFQATT and CDR2 SNEGSKA (reference sequence). The CDR3 DNA reads as TGCAGTGCTAGTATAACTAGCGGGAGAGGCGAGCAGTACTTC. This codes for CSASITSGRGEQYF.

Ten or more counts support this clonotype. V is TRBV10-3 and J is TRBJ2-2; TRBD1 might be the D (5 bases). The CDR3 sequence is 19 residues long. V was pared by 1 base and J by 0 bases, with 18 bases between. The germline V gene has CDR1 ENHRY and CDR2 SYGVKD. CDR3 coding DNA: TGTGCCATCAGTGAGTTTTTTTTAGGGGCCACAGCGAACACCGGGGAGCTGTTTTTT. This codes for CAISEFFLGATANTGELFF.

This clonotype was detected ten times or more. J is TRBJ2-7 and V is TRBV7-8; the match to TRBD2 covers 10 bases. Germline CDR1 and CDR2: SGHVS and FQNEAQ. This CDR3 region has 18 residues. V trimming: 4 bases; J trimming: 0 bases; junction bases outside the gene matches: 12. The DNA for the CDR3 is TGTGCCAGCAGCTCACACGGGGGGGGACTAGCGAACTCCTACGAGCAGTACTTC. Translation gives CASSSHGGGLANSYEQYF.

This clonotype has ten or more counts. This chain uses TRBV7-2 with TRBJ2-7; a possible D gene is TRBD1 (5 bases). The CDR3 consists of 13 residues. Germline-derived CDR1 and CDR2 are SGHTA and FQGNSA. The V end was cut by 2 bases, the J end by 6 bases, with 11 bases between. CDR3 nucleotides: TGTGCCAGCAGCTTATCAGGGCTTAGCGAGCAGTACTTC. Its protein product is CASSLSGLSEQYF.

This clonotype has a count of ten or more. The gene calls are TRBV7-2 and TRBJ2-7, with 7 bases aligning to TRBD2. The germline V gene has CDR1 SGHTA and CDR2 FQGNSA. J was trimmed by 3 bases and V by 7 bases; bases with no gene match: 12. This CDR3 region has 15 residues. Written as DNA, the CDR3 is TGTGCCAGCACCCTCTCACGGGAGGTCCTCTACGAGCAGTACTTC. Amino acids: CASTLSREVLYEQYF.

This clonotype has a count of ten or more. The chain couples TRBV6-5 to TRBJ2-7; D possibly uses TRBD1 or TRBD2 (5 bases each). The germline V gene has CDR1 MNHEY and CDR2 SVGAGI. There are 14 residues in the CDR3. The V end lost 8 bases, the J end lost 6 bases, and 20 bases lay between the germline ends. The CDR3 loop is CASQPWDRGREQYF. The DNA for the CDR3 is TGTGCCAGCCAGCCCTGGGACCGAGGACGCGAGCAGTACTTC.

The rearrangement uses TRBV28 and TRBJ1-2; TRBD1 matches 12 bases. CDR1 is MDHEN, CDR2 SYDVKM, per germline. J gave up 8 bases and V 10 bases, and 17 bases lay outside the gene matches. The CDR3 totals 16 residues. The CDR3 DNA reads TGTGCCAACACATCTGACCTGGGACAGGGGGCGCGAGGCTACACCTTC. Encoded protein: CANTSDLGQGARGYTF.

The chain is built from TRBV11-3 and TRBJ1-2; no firm D call. Germline loops: CDR1 SGHNT, CDR2 YENEEA. With 10 bases removed from V and 2 bases from J, the gap between germline ends came to 8 bases. This CDR3 has 11 residues. The CDR3 spells CATGVNYGYTF. CDR3 sequence (DNA): TGTGCCACCGGGGTAAACTATGGCTACACCTTC.

This clonotype was observed at least ten times. The J gene is TRBJ1-2, the V gene TRBV13; 10 nucleotides align to TRBD1. There are 15 residues in the CDR3. The junction had 9 bases not matched to a gene; V was cut back by 4 bases and J by 7 bases. Germline CDR1 is PRHDT and CDR2 is FYEKMQ (reference sequence). In DNA, the CDR3 is TGTGCCAGCAGCTCGACAGGGGGCGGCTATTCTGGCTACACCTTC. It encodes CASSSTGGGYSGYTF.

This clonotype has ten or more counts. This chain links TRBV19 with TRBJ1-5; D not certain. CDR1 and CDR2 (germline): LNHDA, SQIVND (reference sequence). The CDR3 has 13 residues. V lost 6 bases to trimming and J lost 8 bases, with 14 bases between them. Here the CDR3 reads CASSPIGPKPQHF. The CDR3 DNA reads TGTGCCAGTAGCCCGATAGGGCCGAAGCCCCAGCATTTT.

The chain links TRBV6-2 or TRBV6-3 to TRBJ1-5; TRBD1 matches 8 bases. The CDR3 consists of 15 residues. Trimming removed 6 bases from V and 5 bases from J; junction bases left unmatched: 9. CDR1 MNHEY and CDR2 SVGEGT come from the germline V gene. CDR3 amino acids: CASSQRTGFDQPQHF. The DNA of the CDR3 is TGTGCCAGCAGCCAGAGGACAGGGTTCGATCAGCCCCAGCATTTT.

This clonotype was detected many times. The chain links TRBV25-1 to TRBJ1-4; D is ambiguous. CDR1 is MGHDK, CDR2 SYGVNS, per germline. The CDR3 length is 15 residues. V gave up 5 bases and J gave up 0 bases, with 10 bases separating them. CDR3 residues: CASSSRTPTNEKLFF. The DNA of the CDR3 is TGTGCCAGCAGTTCCCGGACGCCAACTAATGAAAAACTGTTTTTT.

This clonotype was seen many times. The chain uses TRBV5-1 and TRBJ1-2; weak D call: TRBD1 (6 bases). The CDR3 contains 14 residues. Between the trimmed V and J ends, which lost 4 bases and 2 bases, there was a span of 12 bases. Germline V lookup: CDR1 SGHRS, CDR2 YFSETQ. CDR3 amino acids: CASSEGGTNYGYTF. The CDR3 DNA is TGCGCCAGCAGCGAGGGGGGAACCAACTATGGCTACACCTTC.

This clonotype was counted many times. The V call is TRBV28, the J call TRBJ2-7; D unclear. The CDR3 extends over 13 amino acids. Germline V gene data show CDR1 as MDHEN and CDR2 as SYDVKM. V lost 4 bases, J lost 6 bases, and 13 bases lay in between. The CDR3 loop is CASSSGLPSEQYF. Here the CDR3 DNA reads TGTGCCAGCAGTTCGGGTCTTCCGTCCGAGCAGTACTTC.

This clonotype occurred many times. V usage is TRBV28 and J usage is TRBJ1-5; D may be TRBD1 (6 bases). CDR1 is MDHEN, CDR2 SYDVKM, per germline. The CDR3 runs 14 residues. V was shortened by 1 base and J by 6 bases, with 10 bases between the two germline ends. The CDR3 DNA follows: TGTGCCAGCAGTTTATTGGGGGCGGGTCAGCCCCAGCATTTT. Its translation: CASSLLGAGQPQHF.

This clonotype was counted between two and nine times. The chain couples TRBV7-9 to TRBJ1-2; D is unclear. CDR3 length: 15 amino acids. With 2 bases removed from V and 2 bases from J, the gap between germline ends came to 12 bases. The V gene's germline CDR1 is SEHNR and CDR2 FQNEAQ (reference sequence). The CDR3 is CASSLPMSWNYGYTF. DNA for the CDR3: TGTGCCAGCAGCTTACCCATGTCATGGAACTATGGCTACACCTTC. Supplemented by reference TRBV7-9 and TRBJ1-2, the full variable domain reads DTGVSQNPRHKITKRGQNVTFRCDPISEHNRLYWYRQTLGQGPEFLTYFQNEAQLEKSRLLSDRFSAERPKGSFSTLEIQRTEQGDSAMYLCASSLPMSWNYGYTFGSGTRLTVV.

At least ten counts were recorded for this clonotype. The V gene is TRBV28, the J gene TRBJ1-2; 8 bases are shared with TRBD1. The germline CDR1 and CDR2 sequences are MDHEN and SYDVKM. Germline trimming cut 3 bases from V and 5 bases from J; bases unmatched to any gene: 2. There are 13 residues in the CDR3. The CDR3 here is CASSFGQGYGYTF. In DNA, the CDR3 is TGTGCCAGCAGTTTTGGACAGGGATATGGCTACACCTTC.

This clonotype was seen ten or more times. The chain recombines TRBV20-1 with TRBJ2-7; 9 bases line up with TRBD2. The CDR3 consists of 15 residues. The germline CDR1 and CDR2 sequences are DFQATT and SNEGSKA (reference sequence). The ends lost 1 base at V and 2 bases at J; junction bases unmatched: 6. The CDR3 sequence is CSARALIAGAYEQYF. CDR3 coding DNA: TGCAGTGCTAGAGCCTTAATAGCGGGAGCCTACGAGCAGTACTTC.